This T cell receptor (beta chain) was sequenced for a study of siplizumab effects on memory and regulatory T cells. Assay: immunoSEQ multiplex PCR; the TCRdb copy retains only in-frame clones and omits some. Of approximately 120,000 clones listed, 93% are singletons. The V gene lost 0 bases and the J gene lost 2 bases, with 8 bases spanning the gap. Germline V CDR1 and CDR2: LGHNA, YNFKEQ. The CDR3 runs to 15 residues. The genes are TRBV4-2 and TRBJ1-3; D gene ambiguous. The TCR comes from a human donor in good health. The sequenced sample consisted of non-Treg CD4+ T cells sorted from blood. This CDR3 is CASSQDRATGNTIYF. In nucleotides, the CDR3 is TGTGCCAGCAGCCAAGATAGGGCGACTGGAAACACCATATATTTT.